This TCR beta chain was captured in a study of cytotoxic CD8 clonotypes in ibrutinib-treated CLL. The germline CDR1 and CDR2 sequences are SEHNR and FQNEAQ (reference sequence). V lost 0 bases to trimming and J lost 7 bases, with 9 bases between them. The CDR3 spans 13 residues. Sequencing was performed with immunoSEQ multiplex PCR; in TCRdb, only in-frame clones are kept and a portion is missing. This sample has about 200,000 clones, with 75% to 80% found just once. This clone has just one count. This chain uses TRBV7-9 with TRBJ1-1; the D is unclear. Sequenced here: PBMCs, sampled after 12 months of ibrutinib treatment. This sequence originates from a human donor with chronic lymphocytic leukemia. The CDR3 sequence is CASSLARGGEAFF. The CDR3 region has the DNA TGTGCCAGCAGCTTAGCCCGGGGTGGTGAAGCTTTCTTT.